This TCR beta chain comes out of a study of blood T cell repertoires in COVID-19 (dated by TCRdb to the early 2020s). Regarding the research as a whole: Samples from collaborators originated in the United States, Italy and Spain and spanned both the acute and convalescent phases of COVID-19. Where available, HLA class I and class II types were obtained from metadata supplied by the sample provider rather than from assay-based typing. The repertoires were released in a freely available public database intended as a resource for research on the immune response to SARS-CoV-2. The samples were drawn from two sources: the first 160 participants of the ongoing ImmuneRACE study, and some 1,300 subjects contributed by 6 global collaborators. Deeply sampled blood TCRbeta repertoires from subjects exposed to, actively infected with, or recovered from COVID-19 were included in the dataset. A de-identified subject ID, COVID-19 status, age in years and sex were almost always included in the sample metadata. The material from the prospective study consisted of cDNA or gDNA derived from T cells, B-cell-depleted T cells, or PBMCs. The paper's findings and limits, for the study overall: How much clinical and demographic metadata was included differed by source and by participant, and the metadata was provided uncurated.

Whole blood was collected in K2EDTA tubes by collaborating institutions according to the institutions' own protocols. Collaborator samples were shipped for TCRbeta analysis as frozen whole blood, isolated PBMCs, or DNA extracted from either sample type. Concerning this clone itself: Which antigen it targets is not known. The input lacks base qualities; no much larger clone sits a single base away.

CDR1 and CDR2 (MRHNA, SNTAGT) derive from the germline V gene. After removal of 2 bases from V and 6 bases from J, the junction retains 22 bases not matched to a gene. The CDR3 holds 21 amino acids from the cysteine to the phenylalanine. The CDR3 DNA has 63 bases and is translated from base 1. The immunoSEQ Assay, a bias-controlled multiplex PCR, was used to amplify TCRbeta CDR3 regions from genomic DNA. In the paper's pipeline: Within the assay, amplification of reference gene primers was used to estimate how many nucleated cells each sample contained. Sequence reads were collapsed and filtered to measure the absolute abundance of every unique TCRbeta CDR3 rearrangement. For each sample, productive Simpson clonality was calculated as the square root of Simpson's diversity index across productive rearrangements. The immuneACCESS repertoire file appears here via TCRdb, limited to in-frame rearrangements. These files lack a portion of the clones; in checked studies, under half of the deficit traces to unresolved V genes, and the cause of the others is not known. The V and J calls and clone size are taken from that table; D and trimming were inferred from the DNA. The sample yields under 300,000 clones; approximately 80% were counted once. The ten top clones hold around 6.4% of the sample.

Sequencing was done on a sample of peripheral blood. The rearrangement joined TRBV6-4 to TRBJ1-5, and TRBD1 aligns with 10 junction nucleotides. The sequence derives from a woman aged 60 to 75 with active or convalescent COVID-19. In nucleotide form, the sequence is TGTGCCAGCAGTGACCGGGCCCGGGACAGGGGCCCCTTCCCTCCGGGTCAGCCCCAGCATTTT. The encoded protein is CASSDRARDRGPFPPGQPQHF.